This passage covers 11 T cell receptor beta chains from one sample sequenced in a study of shared clonotypes between healthy human individuals. TCRdb's table, derived via immunoSEQ multiplex PCR, lists solely in-frame clones and lacks some. The sample has about 1.5 million clones, 95% to 99% seen once. The material sequenced was naive CD4+ T cells sorted from blood. This sample's subset: CD45RA+ positively selected. These receptors originate from a man between 25 and 39 years old in good health.

The V and J genes are TRBV4-3 and TRBJ2-1; TRBD2 aligns across 10 bases. The CDR3 spans 18 residues. Germline V lookup: CDR1 LGHNA, CDR2 YSLEER. The J segment lost 4 bases and the V segment lost 0 bases, leaving 9 bases of the junction unmatched. CDR3 DNA: TGCGCCAGCAGCCAAGATAGGAGCGGGAGGGCCCCGTACAATGAGCAGTTCTTC. It specifies CASSQDRSGRAPYNEQFF.

About this clone: A read error may account for a junction end that differs from germline. This rearrangement joins TRBV5-1 to TRBJ1-2, with D perhaps TRBD1 (6 bases). The CDR3 has 13 amino acids. Per the germline V gene, CDR1 is SGHRS and CDR2 is YFSETQ. The CDR3 DNA reads as TGCGCCAGCAGCTTGGACAGGGAAGGCCAGAGCTCCTTC. Amino acid sequence: CASSLDREGQSSF.

A note on this clone: One end of the junction fails to match germline, which may point to a read error. The rearrangement joins TRBV7-7 to TRBJ2-1; D unclear. This CDR3 spans 15 amino acids. Germline V gene sequence: CDR1 SSHAT, CDR2 FNYEAQ (reference sequence). DNA for the CDR3: TGTGCTAGCAGCCCGGCGTGGGGCTCCTACAATGAGCAGTTCTTC. Residues: CASSPAWGSYNEQFF.

This clone has a single count. The J gene is TRBJ2-2, the V gene TRBV18, with a possible D match to TRBD1 (6 bases). The CDR3 sequence is 15 residues long. Deletions cut 6 bases from V and 4 bases from J, with 15 bases between. The germline V gene has CDR1 KGHSH and CDR2 LQKENI. CDR3 loop: CASSHDRLPTGELFF. The CDR3 DNA reads as TGTGCCAGCTCCCATGACAGGTTACCCACCGGGGAGCTGTTTTTT.

The V call is TRBV5-1, the J call TRBJ2-3; possible D gene TRBD2, 6 bases. The V end lost 4 bases, the J end lost 0 bases, and 9 bases lay between the germline ends. The CDR3 runs 14 residues. CDR1 is SGHRS and CDR2 is YFSETQ in the germline V gene. This CDR3 is CASSIGTSTDTQYF. The CDR3 bases are TGCGCCAGCAGCATCGGGACTAGCACAGATACGCAGTATTTT. The full variable domain, in which reference TRBV5-1 and TRBJ2-3 provide the parts outside the CDR3, is KAGVTQTPRYLIKTRGQQVTLSCSPISGHRSVSWYQQTPGQGLQFLFEYFSETQRNKGNFPGRFSGRQFSNSRSEMNVSTLELGDSALYLCASSIGTSTDTQYFGPGTRLTVL.

This chain connects TRBV25-1 to TRBJ2-1, with D maybe TRBD2 (6 bases). The germline V gene has CDR1 MGHDK and CDR2 SYGVNS. V lost 4 bases and J lost 4, with 14 bases in between. This CDR3 has 15 amino acids. The CDR3 spells CASSGVGGVYNEQFF. Written as DNA, the CDR3 is TGTGCCAGCAGTGGGGTGGGAGGAGTGTACAATGAGCAGTTCTTC.

This chain uses TRBV28 with TRBJ2-7; 8 positions agree with TRBD1. The CDR3 is made up of 16 amino acids. Germline V gene data show CDR1 as MDHEN and CDR2 as SYDVKM. Losses at the gene ends were 8 bases for V and 3 bases for J; bases not matched to a gene: 15. CDR3 bases: TGTGCCAGCCGACCCCCCAGGGGGCGATTTTACTACGAGCAGTACTTC. Its translation is CASRPPRGRFYYEQYF.

The J gene is TRBJ1-1, the V gene TRBV5-1; D uncertain. The CDR3 loop spans 15 amino acids. Trimming took off 4 bases at V and 0 bases at J, with 13 bases between the two ends. CDR1 and CDR2 from the germline V gene are SGHRS and YFSETQ. The CDR3 is CASSAHSELNTEAFF. For the CDR3, the DNA is TGCGCCAGCAGCGCCCATTCAGAGCTGAACACTGAAGCTTTCTTT.

This chain uses TRBV10-3 with TRBJ1-5; possibly TRBD1 for D (6 bases). Germline assignment: CDR1 ENHRY and CDR2 SYGVKD. CDR3 length: 13 residues. V lost 6 bases, J lost 3 bases, and 9 bases lay in between. The CDR3 loop reads CAIRDRNNQPQHF. The CDR3 region has the DNA TGTGCCATCAGAGACAGGAACAATCAGCCCCAGCATTTT.

This clone appeared once. The CDR3 protein is CASTPRGLAEAFF. CDR3 coding DNA: TGTGCCAGCACCCCCCGGGGTCTCGCTGAAGCTTTCTTT. The chain links TRBV2 to TRBJ1-1; D call uncertain. Between the trimmed V and J ends, which lost 7 bases and 6 bases, there was a span of 15 bases. Germline CDR1 reads SNHLY; CDR2 reads FYNNEI. The CDR3 sequence is 13 residues long.

The rearrangement links TRBV6-5 to TRBJ2-2; TRBD1 agrees at 7 bases. Trimming removed 1 base from V and 2 bases from J; junction bases left unmatched: 1. The CDR3 totals 15 residues. CDR1 MNHEY and CDR2 SVGAGI come from the germline V gene. The chain's CDR3 is CASSYWDSNTGELFF. In nucleotides, the CDR3 is TGTGCCAGCAGTTACTGGGACAGCAACACCGGGGAGCTGTTTTTT.